This T cell receptor beta chain came from a study of Graves' ophthalmopathy and Graves' hyperthyroidism. Study summary: The authors defined stable hyperthyroidism as no ophthalmopathy within 18 months of follow-up.

With 8 bases clipped from V and 3 bases from J, the junction kept 6 bases outside the gene matches. CDR3 length: 13 residues. Germline V gene lookup returns CDR1 SNHLY and CDR2 FYNNEI. For repertoire sequencing, the TCR beta CDR3 regions were amplified from RNA transcripts. An initial RT-PCR round employing HTBI primers preceded a second-round multiplex PCR. TCRdb passed the multiplex PCR reads through MiXCR, listing each CDR3 protein once. The sample has 900,000 to 1,200,000 distinct CDR3 sequences, around a third seen once. This clonotype has ten or more counts. The V and J genes are TRBV2 and TRBJ2-5; 7 nucleotides line up with TRBD2. Sequencing was performed on peripheral blood or thyroid tissue (not recorded which). The receptor was derived from an adult man with Graves' hyperthyroidism. CDR3 sequence reads: CASVPGLKETQYF. The DNA of the CDR3 is TGTGCCAGCGTACCGGGACTAAAAGAGACCCAGTACTTC. Full variable domain (rest looked up from reference TRBV2 and TRBJ2-5): EPEVTQTPSHQVTQMGQEVILRCVPISNHLYFYWYRQILGQKVEFLVSFYNNEISEKSEIFDDQFSVERPDGSNFTLKIRSTKLEDSAMYFCASVPGLKETQYFGPGTRLLVL.